Listed below are T cell receptor beta chains from one sample, sequenced in a study of T cells in Graves' hyperthyroidism and ophthalmopathy. TCRdb fed the multiplex PCR reads into MiXCR, producing one record per CDR3 protein. The data hold more than 500,000 distinct CDR3 sequences, with roughly 17% observed a single time. Material for sequencing was blood. These receptors were obtained from a woman aged 25 to 39 with Graves' hyperthyroidism. Each CDR3 is given with its conserved first and last residue. The D gene is left open where the match is weak. Size values are once, few and many counts, or a class for expanded clones, and some rows have none.

>-|18|-|TRBV5-1|TRBJ1-4
TGCGCCAGCAGCTCCCGAGGTGGGACCCGGGACCCAAATGAAAAACTGTTTTTT
CASSSRGGTRDPNEKLFF
>TRBD1|15|many|TRBV29-1|TRBJ1-5
TGCAGCGTTGCGACAGGGCAGAATAGCAATCAGCCCCAGCATTTT
CSVATGQNSNQPQHF
>TRBD2|16|-|TRBV6-5|TRBJ2-1
TGTGCCAGCAGTTCGCCGGGGCGGACGCGGGGGAATGAGCAGTTCTTC
CASSSPGRTRGNEQFF
>-|15|many|TRBV18|TRBJ2-3
TGTGCCAGCTCACCCATGCGAGGGAGCACAGATACGCAGTATTTT
CASSPMRGSTDTQYF
>TRBD2|16|-|TRBV25-1|TRBJ2-7
TGTGCCAGCAGTGACCTAGCGGGAGGGCGCACCTACGAGCAGTACTTC
CASSDLAGGRTYEQYF
>TRBD2|17|few|TRBV6-1|TRBJ2-7
TGTGCCAGCAGTGAAACAGTGCTGGCGGGAGGTTCCTACGAGCAGTACTTC
CASSETVLAGGSYEQYF
>-|15|few|TRBV5-6|TRBJ2-2
TGTGCCAGCAGCTTGGCTAGTATGGACACCGGGGAGCTGTTTTTT
CASSLASMDTGELFF
>TRBD2|15|few|TRBV5-1|TRBJ2-3
TGCGCCAGCAGCAATAGGACTAGCGGACGAGATACGCAGTATTTT
CASSNRTSGRDTQYF
>-|14|many|TRBV7-2|TRBJ1-5
TGTGCCAGCAGCTACAAAGGGGGTACTCAGCCCCAGCATTTT
CASSYKGGTQPQHF
>-|14|-|TRBV19|TRBJ2-3
TGTGCCAGTACCCCACAGGCTTCCACAGATACGCAGTATTTT
CASTPQASTDTQYF
>-|15|many|TRBV12-3/TRBV12-4|TRBJ2-3
TGTGCCAGCAGTTTTGAACTAGACGACACAGATACGCAGTATTTT
CASSFELDDTDTQYF
>-|15|-|TRBV28|TRBJ1-5
TGTGCCAGCAGTTTCCGGGTCATCGGCAATCAGCCCCAGCATTTT
CASSFRVIGNQPQHF
>-|15|few|TRBV10-3|TRBJ1-5
TGTGCCATAGGACCCCAGGGACGGAGCAATCAGCCCCAGCATTTT
CAIGPQGRSNQPQHF
>TRBD2|15|-|TRBV27|TRBJ2-1
TGTGCCAGCAGTTTATCCCGTGGACTAGCCGAGGAGCAGTTCTTC
CASSLSRGLAEEQFF
>-|13|many|TRBV29-1|TRBJ2-4
TGCAGCGTTGCTCAACCAACGGACAGTATTCAGTACTTC
CSVAQPTDSIQYF
>-|16|few|TRBV18|TRBJ1-3
TGTGCCAGCTCACCAACCTCAGGTGACTCTGGAAACACCATATATTTT
CASSPTSGDSGNTIYF
>-|15|many|TRBV28|TRBJ2-7
TGTGCCAGCAGTTCCGACAGGACGTTCCCCTACGAGCAGTACTTC
CASSSDRTFPYEQYF
>TRBD1|15|few|TRBV12-5|TRBJ1-4
TGTGCTAGTGCCCCGGGTCAGGGGGCGGGGGAAAAACTGTTTTTT
CASAPGQGAGEKLFF
>TRBD2|17|few|TRBV11-2|TRBJ2-1
TGTGCCAGCAGCTTAATAGGTGGTCTAGCGGGACTAAATGAGCAGTTCTTC
CASSLIGGLAGLNEQFF
>-|15|few|TRBV6-2/TRBV6-3|TRBJ1-2
TGTGCCAGCAGTTACTCGAGACGAGCATTAGATGGCTACACCTTC
CASSYSRRALDGYTF
>-|15|few|TRBV5-1|TRBJ1-3
TGCGCCAGCAGCCCAACACTTTTCTCTGGAAACACCATATATTTT
CASSPTLFSGNTIYF
>TRBD1|14|-|TRBV20-1|TRBJ1-3
TGCAGTGCTCCCGGGACAGCCTCTGGAAACACCATATATTTT
CSAPGTASGNTIYF
>-|14|few|TRBV7-9|TRBJ1-3
TGTGCCAGCAGCCCTTGGGGGTCCAGAAACACCATATATTTT
CASSPWGSRNTIYF
>-|13|many|TRBV2|TRBJ2-1
TGTGCCAGCAGTGTTGTAGTTCTAAATGAGCAGTTCTTC
CASSVVVLNEQFF
>-|19|many|TRBV2|TRBJ1-2
TGTGCCAGCATAGCCCGAAGGGGAGGGGCGATCGGAAATGGCTATGGCTACACCTTC
CASIARRGGAIGNGYGYTF
>-|12|few|TRBV28|TRBJ1-1
TGTGCCAGCAGACTTCAAAACACTGAAGCTTTCTTT
CASRLQNTEAFF
>TRBD1|14|many|TRBV11-2|TRBJ2-3
TGTGCCAGCAGCCGGACAGGGGTCACAGATACGCAGTATTTT
CASSRTGVTDTQYF
>TRBD2|17|-|TRBV11-3|TRBJ2-1
TGTGCCAGCAGCACACTCTCTAGCGGGAGGGTTTGGAATGAGCAGTTCTTC
CASSTLSSGRVWNEQFF
>-|13|-|TRBV7-6|TRBJ2-2
TGTGCCAGCGGCCTTCGTGGGACCGGGGAGCTGTTTTTT
CASGLRGTGELFF
>TRBD2|20|-|TRBV30|TRBJ2-1
TGTGCCTGGAGTGTACCCCCGGGACTAGCGCCGCGGGAGTCGTACAATGAGCAGTTCTTC
CAWSVPPGLAPRESYNEQFF
>TRBD1|13|many|TRBV30|TRBJ1-2
TGTGCCTGGAGTGGACAGGGTAACTATGGCTACACCTTC
CAWSGQGNYGYTF
>-|13|-|TRBV7-9|TRBJ1-2
TGTGCCAGCAGCTTACGGCAACTCTATGGCTACACCTTC
CASSLRQLYGYTF
>-|17|-|TRBV7-9|TRBJ2-1
TGTGCCAGCAGCTTAGAGGTTCGGGGCAACTCCTACAATGAGCAGTTCTTC
CASSLEVRGNSYNEQFF
>-|12|many|TRBV5-1|TRBJ2-1
TGCGCCAGCAGCTTGGCCTCTCAGGAGCAGTTCTTC
CASSLASQEQFF
>TRBD1|15|many|TRBV10-3|TRBJ1-1
TGTGCCATCAGTGTCGGACAGGGTAGGGACACTGAAGCTTTCTTT
CAISVGQGRDTEAFF
>TRBD1|12|once|TRBV2|TRBJ2-1
TGTGCCAGCAGGCCCGGGACAGGGGAACGGTTCTTC
CASRPGTGERFF
>-|15|-|TRBV12-5|TRBJ2-1
TGTGCTAGTTGTTTGGGGCAGGCTTCCAACAATGAGCAGTTCTTC
CASCLGQASNNEQFF
>-|15|few|TRBV3-1|TRBJ1-2
TGTGCCAGCAGCCAAGGCGGCCGGGTGGACTATGGCTACACCTTC
CASSQGGRVDYGYTF
>-|20|-|TRBV27|TRBJ1-6
TGTGCCAGCAGTCCGCCGGGGCCCCCAATATATTTACTATATAATTCACCCCTCCACTTT
CASSPPGPPIYLLYNSPLHF
>TRBD1|18|few|TRBV6-5|TRBJ1-1
TGTGCCAGCAGTTATCGCATCTTAGGGGGCCGTATGAACACTGAAGCTTTCTTT
CASSYRILGGRMNTEAFF
>-|14|few|TRBV2|TRBJ2-5
TGTGCCAGCAGTGTATTTAGTGTCCAAGAGACCCAGTACTTC
CASSVFSVQETQYF
>-|15|many|TRBV28|TRBJ2-4
TGTGCCAGCAGTTTAACCGGGACTCTTAGTTACATTCAGTACTTC
CASSLTGTLSYIQYF
>-|17|few|TRBV4-1|TRBJ2-5
TGCGCCAGCAGCCAAGTCGGGAAGAGGGTCGGGGGAGAGACCCAGTACTTC
CASSQVGKRVGGETQYF
>-|15|many|TRBV6-2/TRBV6-3|TRBJ2-7
TGTGCCAGCAGTTACTCGAGGTCAGGGGTCTACGAGCAGTACTTC
CASSYSRSGVYEQYF
>TRBD2|18|-|TRBV20-1|TRBJ2-3
TGCAGTGCTAGCGGGGTCGGCGGGAGGGCCTATGACACAGATACGCAGTATTTT
CSASGVGGRAYDTDTQYF